This T cell receptor beta chain was identified in a study of cytomegalovirus exposure and HLA in healthy donors. Study at large: The roughly 120 million unique TCR beta sequences, from roughly 170 million T cells, were found by an earlier analysis. Findings of the study overall: Trimming of TCR beta V- and J-genes showed a link, identified in a later analysis, to a missense DCLRE1C variant. Researchers counted approximately 160 TCR beta chains as cytomegalovirus-associated.

As concerns this clone: The target antigen is unknown.

Trimming pared 4 bases from V and 7 bases from J, leaving 16 bases between. CDR3 length equals 14 residues. Germline V CDR1 and CDR2: SEHNR, FQNEAQ (reference sequence). Vbeta (60) and Jbeta (13) primers were used in the PCR. Generated by immunoSEQ multiplex PCR, the TCRdb table keeps only in-frame clones and is missing some. The repertoire consists of about 130,000 clones, with about 78% occurring once and the leading ten covering approximately 3.5%. The genes are TRBV7-9 and TRBJ2-5, with a possible D match to TRBD1 (7 bases). This clonotype originated in a man in his thirties or forties in good health and CMV-seronegative. The material sequenced was PBMCs. The CDR3 region has the DNA TGTGCCAGCAGCTCGGACAGGAGGGTGAGGACCCAGTACTTC. Protein product: CASSSDRRVRTQYF.